This T cell receptor beta chain was sequenced for a study of beta chain features in type 1 diabetes. Overall study findings and caveats: Patients and controls would be equally affected if PCR favored shorter templates. Using cDNA template may skew counts toward highly expressing activated cells. TCRB CDR3 length was moderately but significantly reduced in all four CD4+ subsets of Type 1 diabetes patients.

As to this clone: Its antigen remains unidentified.

Sorted populations all exceeded 95% purity. Germline assignment: CDR1 SGHNT and CDR2 YYREEE (reference sequence). V lost 2 bases and J 4 bases, leaving 10 bases between the germline ends. The CDR3 runs to 14 residues. Sequencing targeted expressed TCRB transcripts, as all isolated RNA had been reverse transcribed. TCRdb keeps only in-frame clones here, not all; method: immunoSEQ multiplex PCR. The data show a few hundred thousand clones, 30% seen once. The origin of this receptor is a man aged 18 to 29 in good health. This chain connects TRBV5-4 to TRBJ2-1, with D unresolved. The source material was naive CD4+ T cells from blood. CDR3 coding DNA: TGTGCCAGCAGCTTAGAAAGTCATTACAATGAGCAGTTCTTC. Translating gives CASSLESHYNEQFF.